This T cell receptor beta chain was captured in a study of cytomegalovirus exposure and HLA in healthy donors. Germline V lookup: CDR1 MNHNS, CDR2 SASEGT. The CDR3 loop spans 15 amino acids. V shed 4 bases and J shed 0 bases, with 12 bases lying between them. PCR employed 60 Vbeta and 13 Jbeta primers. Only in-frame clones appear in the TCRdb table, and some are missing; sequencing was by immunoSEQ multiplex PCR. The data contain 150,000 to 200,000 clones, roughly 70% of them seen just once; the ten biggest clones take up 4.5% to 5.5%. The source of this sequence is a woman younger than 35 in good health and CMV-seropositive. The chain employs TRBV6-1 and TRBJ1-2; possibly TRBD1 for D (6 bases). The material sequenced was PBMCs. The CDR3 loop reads CASSVYREPNYGYTF. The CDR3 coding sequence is TGTGCCAGCAGTGTTTACAGGGAACCTAACTATGGCTACACCTTC.